The 20 T cell receptor beta chains below all came from one sample that was sequenced in a study of OX40 agonist ivuxolimab in advanced cancers. Measured with immunoSEQ multiplex PCR; TCRdb has only the in-frame clones, and not every one. Of 40,000 to 60,000 clones detected, about 88% appear once; the ten largest clones hold less than 3.5%. The sample was CD4+ or CD8+ T cells sorted from blood, taken in a trial of the OX40 agonist ivuxolimab. The receptors were gathered from an adult with an advanced solid tumor such as melanoma, head and neck, liver or kidney cancer.

The sample holds one count of this clone. The V and J genes are TRBV28 and TRBJ1-4; D may be TRBD1 (5 bases). The CDR3 is 14 amino acids. The ends were cut back, 2 bases at V and 8 bases at J, with 12 bases in the middle. Germline V gene data show CDR1 as MDHEN and CDR2 as SYDVKM. For the CDR3, the DNA is TGTGCCAGCAGTTTAAGGGGAGTTGGGGAAAAACTGTTTTTT. It codes for CASSLRGVGEKLFF.

V usage is TRBV28 and J usage is TRBJ2-7, with unresolved D. This CDR3 spans 8 amino acids. V was clipped by 9 bases and J by 6 bases, with 3 bases between them. Germline CDR1 and CDR2: MDHEN and SYDVKM. This CDR3 is CASGEQYF. CDR3 sequence (DNA): TGTGCCAGTGGCGAGCAGTACTTC.

The rearrangement links TRBV9 to TRBJ1-4; TRBD1 might be the D (5 bases). Germline-derived CDR1 and CDR2 are SGDLS and YYNGEE. The CDR3 loop spans 14 amino acids. Trimming left V 3 bases short and J 5 bases short, with 11 bases between. CDR3 nucleotides: TGTGCCAGCAGCGGTCGGGAGGGGAATGAAAAACTGTTTTTT. Protein product: CASSGREGNEKLFF.

V usage is TRBV9 and J usage is TRBJ1-6; D unresolved. The ends were cut back, 7 bases at V and 7 bases at J, with 9 bases in the middle. This CDR3 has 12 residues. Germline CDR1 and CDR2: SGDLS and YYNGEE. The DNA for the CDR3 is TGTGCCAGCCAGAGCGGGAATTCACCCCTCCACTTT. Its protein product is CASQSGNSPLHF.

This chain joins TRBV18 and TRBJ2-7, with no clear D. From germline, CDR1 is KGHSH and CDR2 LQKENI. Between the trimmed V and J ends, which lost 0 bases and 6 bases, there was a span of 9 bases. The length of the CDR3 is 13 residues. The DNA for the CDR3 is TGTGCCAGCTCACCACCGGCCGACGGCGAGCAGTACTTC. Protein: CASSPPADGEQYF.

This sequence joins TRBV18 and TRBJ2-1; 15 nucleotides align to TRBD2. CDR1 is KGHSH and CDR2 is LQKENI in the germline V gene. V shed 4 bases and J 9 bases; nucleotides not matched to a gene: 16. This CDR3 region has 19 residues. The CDR3 region has the DNA TGTGCCAGCTCACAGGGACAGGCCGGACTAGCGGGGGGGCCGAGTGAGCAGTTCTTC. Its translation is CASSQGQAGLAGGPSEQFF.

The rearrangement joins TRBV18 to TRBJ2-2; 7 positions match TRBD1. The CDR3 runs 15 residues. CDR1 KGHSH and CDR2 LQKENI come from the germline V gene. Trimming at V came to 6 bases and at J to 0 bases, leaving 4 bases not matched to a gene. CDR3 amino acids: CASSIGTANTGELFF. CDR3 DNA sequence: TGTGCCAGCTCTATCGGGACAGCGAACACCGGGGAGCTGTTTTTT.

The chain couples TRBV7-9 to TRBJ2-3, with D possibly matching TRBD2 (5 bases). Trimming stripped 8 bases from V and 4 bases from J, with 16 bases between. The CDR3 covers 14 residues. CDR1 is SEHNR and CDR2 is FQNEAQ in the germline V gene (reference sequence). This CDR3 reads CASAGGVGSDTQYF. CDR3 nucleotides: TGTGCCAGCGCGGGCGGAGTCGGATCAGATACGCAGTATTTT.

The chain couples TRBV2 to TRBJ1-6; TRBD1 is a possible D gene (5 bases). Looked up from germline, CDR1 is SNHLY and CDR2 is FYNNEI. This CDR3 comprises 14 residues. V lost 8 bases and J 2 bases, leaving 10 bases between the germline ends. The CDR3 spells CASCGDPYNSPLHF. CDR3 DNA sequence: TGTGCCAGCTGCGGGGACCCCTATAATTCACCCCTCCACTTT.

V gene TRBV5-1 combines with J gene TRBJ1-4, with 9 bases identical to TRBD1. The CDR3 extends over 16 amino acids. Germline V gene data show CDR1 as SGHRS and CDR2 as YFSETQ. V lost 4 bases to trimming and J lost 0 bases; unmatched junction nucleotides: 4. CDR3 sequence: CASSPGQGTTNEKLFF. CDR3 nucleotide sequence: TGCGCCAGCAGCCCTGGACAGGGGACAACTAATGAAAAACTGTTTTTT. Full variable domain (outside the CDR3, taken from reference TRBV5-1 and TRBJ1-4): KAGVTQTPRYLIKTRGQQVTLSCSPISGHRSVSWYQQTPGQGLQFLFEYFSETQRNKGNFPGRFSGRQFSNSRSEMNVSTLELGDSALYLCASSPGQGTTNEKLFFGSGTQLSVL.

This clone was recorded a few times. This chain connects TRBV19 to TRBJ2-2; the match to TRBD2 covers 12 bases. The junction had 2 bases not matched to a gene; V was cut back by 6 bases and J by 3 bases. Per germline, CDR1 LNHDA and CDR2 SQIVND (reference sequence). The CDR3 has 15 amino acids. CDR3 loop: CASSGLAGYTGELFF. The DNA for the CDR3 is TGTGCCAGTAGCGGACTAGCGGGGTACACCGGGGAGCTGTTTTTT.

The chain links TRBV5-1 to TRBJ2-3; D might be TRBD2 (6 bases). Germline V gene data show CDR1 as SGHRS and CDR2 as YFSETQ. The CDR3 is 15 amino acids. V shed 5 bases and J shed 2 bases, with 15 bases lying between them. The DNA of the CDR3 is TGCGCCAGCAGGGCCGGGACTTTACTCACAGATACGCAGTATTTT. It yields the protein CASRAGTLLTDTQYF.

This chain connects TRBV5-1 to TRBJ2-7; D not resolved. Germline V gene lookup returns CDR1 SGHRS and CDR2 YFSETQ. The CDR3 runs to 13 residues. V lost 2 bases and J 1 base, leaving 7 bases between the germline ends. CDR3 sequence: CASSFDTSYEQYF. DNA of the CDR3: TGCGCCAGCAGCTTTGACACATCCTACGAGCAGTACTTC. Full variable domain (rest looked up from reference TRBV5-1 and TRBJ2-7): KAGVTQTPRYLIKTRGQQVTLSCSPISGHRSVSWYQQTPGQGLQFLFEYFSETQRNKGNFPGRFSGRQFSNSRSEMNVSTLELGDSALYLCASSFDTSYEQYFGPGTRLTVT.

The V call is TRBV19, the J call TRBJ2-5, with 7 nucleotides matching TRBD1. CDR1 LNHDA and CDR2 SQIVND come from the germline V gene (reference sequence). Trimming at V came to 9 bases and at J to 3 bases, leaving 16 bases not matched to a gene. The CDR3 loop spans 16 amino acids. CDR3: CARPLTGSVCEETQYF. The CDR3 region has the DNA TGTGCCAGACCATTGACAGGGAGCGTTTGTGAAGAGACCCAGTACTTC.

V and J are TRBV19 and TRBJ2-1, with unresolved D. The V and J ends lost 5 bases and 0 bases respectively, with 8 bases between them. The CDR3 has 14 amino acids. Germline V gene data show CDR1 as LNHDA and CDR2 as SQIVND (reference sequence). CDR3 in DNA: TGTGCCAGTAGTCGCCGGAACTCCTACAATGAGCAGTTCTTC. This codes for CASSRRNSYNEQFF.

V and J are TRBV11-2 and TRBJ2-7; the D call may be TRBD1 or TRBD2 (5 bases each). Germline V CDR1 and CDR2: SGHAT, FQNNGV. CDR3 size: 13 residues. V dropped 5 bases and J dropped 6 bases, with 14 bases sitting between them. CDR3 DNA sequence: TGTGCCAGCAGCCGTCTCAGGGAGAGCGAGCAGTACTTC. Its translation is CASSRLRESEQYF.

Regarding this clone: A junction end diverges from the germline sequence, so it may reflect a read error. The chain employs TRBV4-3 and TRBJ1-1, with no clear D. In germline, CDR1 is LGHNA, CDR2 YSLEER. The CDR3 has 13 amino acids. The chain's CDR3 is CASSQDSNSEAFF. The CDR3 bases are TGCGCCAGCAGCCAAGATAGTAACAGTGAAGCTTTCTTT.

The rearrangement uses TRBV30 and TRBJ2-5; no clear D gene. The J call is in doubt because the DNA end fits TRBJ2-7 better. Germline V gives CDR1 GTSNPN, CDR2 SVGIG (reference sequence). The CDR3 has 11 amino acids. Written as DNA, the CDR3 is TGTGCCTGGAGTCGAACTTACGAGCAGTACTTC. This gives the protein CAWSRTYEQYF.

V is TRBV29-1 and J is TRBJ1-3, with a tentative D call TRBD1 (6 bases). Trimming took 7 bases from V and 2 from J, leaving 15 bases between them. There are 14 residues in the CDR3. Germline loops: CDR1 SQVTM, CDR2 ANQGSEA. This chain's CDR3 is CSATEQGTGNTIYF. The CDR3 DNA reads TGCAGCGCCACAGAGCAGGGGACTGGAAACACCATATATTTT.

The chain employs TRBV28 and TRBJ2-7, with 10 bases identical to TRBD1. V was pared by 3 bases and J by 5 bases, with 7 bases of the junction left unmatched. Germline lookup yields CDR1 MDHEN and CDR2 SYDVKM. The CDR3 is 15 amino acids. CDR3 region: CASSFRDRGSNEQYF. The CDR3 DNA follows: TGTGCCAGCAGTTTCCGGGACAGGGGATCCAACGAGCAGTACTTC.